This T cell receptor (beta chain) was found in a study of metastatic and nonmetastatic thyroid tumors. The entire patient cohort was treatment-naive prior to thyroid surgery. TCRdb re-called clones from the PCR reads using MiXCR. The repertoire has about 30,000 clones, 20% to 25% of them found once; the top ten carry approximately 40%. The germline V gene encodes CDR1 PRHDT and CDR2 FYEKMQ (reference sequence). This CDR3 comprises 16 residues. Trimming took 4 bases from V and 1 from J; bases not matched to a gene: 8. Ten or more counts support this clone. The chain has TRBV13 and TRBJ1-1, with TRBD1 matching over 8 bases. The source of this sequence is a female donor with papillary thyroid cancer or a benign thyroid nodule (not recorded which). Some clones in this sample may be carry-over from other donors' samples. The sequencing sample was made of blood. The CDR3 coding sequence is TGTGCCAGCAGCTATACGACAGGGGCTCCGAACACTGAAGCTTTCTTT. This codes for CASSYTTGAPNTEAFF. Together with reference TRBV13 and TRBJ1-1, the CDR3 gives the full variable domain: AAGVIQSPRHLIKEKRETATLKCYPIPRHDTVYWYQQGPGQDPQFLISFYEKMQSDKGSIPDRFSAQQFSDYHSELNMSSLELGDSALYFCASSYTTGAPNTEAFFGQGTRLTVV.